The clone carrying this TCR beta chain has more than one count but fewer than ten. Original analysis: Amplification of reference gene primers was used by the study to estimate nucleated cell counts. The data were produced by immunoSEQ multiplex PCR, yet TCRdb's version contains in-frame clones alone and is incomplete. The V and J calls and clone size are taken from that table; D and trimming were inferred from the DNA. The sample has roughly 200,000 clones, around 82% seen once. Recruits, aged roughly 18 to 100 years, lived in 24 US areas. Donors were grouped by their self-reported clinical history. This specimen belongs to a study of blood T cell repertoires in COVID-19. Study details: Specimens from acute and convalescent COVID-19 originated in the United States, Italy and Spain.

The specimen sequenced was PBMCs or T cells enriched from blood (not recorded which). The sequence was collected from a woman aged 45-65 years who had been exposed to COVID-19.

CDR3 sequence (DNA): TGTGCCACCAGCAGAAAACTTGGGACAGCGAACACCGGGGAGCTGTTTTTT. Its protein is CATSRKLGTANTGELFF. The chain employs TRBV15 and TRBJ2-2, with 7 bases identical to TRBD1. This CDR3 has 17 residues. Germline loops: CDR1 LNHNV, CDR2 YYDKDF (reference sequence). The trim removed 2 bases at V and 0 bases at J, leaving 6 bases unmatched.